These T cell receptor beta chains were read from a single sample in a study of blood T cell repertoires in COVID-19. Clones were read by immunoSEQ multiplex PCR, and TCRdb kept only the in-frame ones, dropping some. In the table there are approximately 140,000 clones, 80% to 90% of which are singletons. The sample consisted of peripheral blood. These receptors were obtained from a woman aged 60-75 years with COVID-19, enrolled during active disease. Both conserved end residues are part of each CDR3. The D gene is left open where the match is weak.

V: TRBV6-5; J: TRBJ1-1; D: -; CDR3: CASSYSQVGRAFF
V: TRBV18; J: TRBJ1-3; D: -; CDR3: CASSPPWWRAGNTIYF
V: TRBV19; J: TRBJ2-1; D: TRBD2; CDR3: CASSKRGGNEQFF
V: TRBV12-2; J: TRBJ1-1; D: -; CDR3: CASRQGRQGESEAFF
V: TRBV7-9; J: TRBJ2-1; D: -; CDR3: CASSTNTFSYNEQFF
V: TRBV19; J: TRBJ1-5; D: -; CDR3: CASTREGLSNQPQHF
V: TRBV19; J: TRBJ1-6; D: TRBD1; CDR3: CASSIGGGWSNSPLHF
V: TRBV7-2; J: TRBJ2-7; D: TRBD2; CDR3: CASSSPGGEQYF
V: TRBV21-1; J: TRBJ2-1; D: -; CDR3: CASSVPQGALTLDEQFF
V: TRBV5-6; J: TRBJ1-2; D: -; CDR3: CASRLVGGTYGYTF
V: TRBV3-1/TRBV3-2; J: TRBJ2-5; D: -; CDR3: CASSQEMVGQETQYF
V: TRBV25-1; J: TRBJ1-2; D: -; CDR3: CASSEYPFPGTLGHGYTF
V: TRBV6-5; J: TRBJ1-5; D: -; CDR3: CASSYSRTVNQPQHF
V: TRBV18; J: TRBJ1-6; D: TRBD1; CDR3: CASSQGTANSPLHF
V: TRBV28; J: TRBJ2-1; D: TRBD2; CDR3: CASSLGLAGTNEQFF
V: TRBV2; J: TRBJ2-5; D: TRBD2; CDR3: CASSNPGTSVQETQYF
V: TRBV5-1; J: TRBJ2-7; D: TRBD1; CDR3: CASSPHPDRSSYEQYF
V: TRBV7-8; J: TRBJ1-2; D: -; CDR3: CATTAPGFSGYTF
V: TRBV6-2/TRBV6-3; J: TRBJ2-1; D: -; CDR3: CASSYSSPSYNEQFF
V: TRBV18; J: TRBJ2-4; D: -; CDR3: CASSATLGGVKNIQYF
V: TRBV19; J: TRBJ1-1; D: -; CDR3: CASSIEAGTEAFF
V: TRBV7-2; J: TRBJ2-7; D: TRBD2; CDR3: CASSLARLAGENEQYF
V: TRBV12-5; J: TRBJ2-3; D: TRBD1; CDR3: CASGGTGGTDTQYF
V: TRBV7-2; J: TRBJ2-3; D: -; CDR3: CASSAGSADTQYF
V: TRBV6-2/TRBV6-3; J: TRBJ2-3; D: TRBD2; CDR3: CASSYSGVDTQYF
V: TRBV30; J: TRBJ2-7; D: TRBD2; CDR3: CAWMGTSIGEQYF
V: TRBV5-1; J: TRBJ1-6; D: TRBD1; CDR3: CASSLNPGTGSDNSPLHF
V: TRBV28; J: TRBJ2-7; D: -; CDR3: CASSLRISYEQYF
V: TRBV9; J: TRBJ1-1; D: TRBD1; CDR3: CASSGPQGRSSNTEAFF
V: TRBV6-1; J: TRBJ1-2; D: -; CDR3: CASSEALGQNYGYTF
V: TRBV18; J: TRBJ2-4; D: TRBD2; CDR3: CASSPPRLAGAKNIQYF
V: TRBV11-2; J: TRBJ2-3; D: TRBD2; CDR3: CASSPSGGTDTQYF
V: TRBV11-2; J: TRBJ2-4; D: -; CDR3: CASSLGAGPAKNIQYF
V: TRBV27; J: TRBJ2-7; D: TRBD1; CDR3: CASSWTGSSSYEQYF
V: TRBV27; J: TRBJ2-3; D: -; CDR3: CASSLNRRDTQYF
V: TRBV19; J: TRBJ1-1; D: TRBD1; CDR3: CASSAWTGMNTEAFF
V: TRBV5-1; J: TRBJ1-2; D: -; CDR3: CASSLRQDAGYTF
V: TRBV5-1; J: TRBJ2-5; D: -; CDR3: CASSPRAGETQYF
V: TRBV4-1; J: TRBJ2-2; D: TRBD1; CDR3: CASSQPGQLTGELFF
V: TRBV29-1; J: TRBJ1-2; D: -; CDR3: CSVDIGARGYTF
V: TRBV7-9; J: TRBJ1-1; D: -; CDR3: CASTLARDTDTEAFF
V: TRBV7-9; J: TRBJ1-2; D: TRBD1; CDR3: CASSFNAQGDYGYTF
V: TRBV19; J: TRBJ1-5; D: TRBD1; CDR3: CASSPHGTGMYSNQPQHF
V: TRBV28; J: TRBJ1-5; D: -; CDR3: CASSLTRYRDSNQPQHF
V: TRBV5-6; J: TRBJ2-2; D: -; CDR3: CASSPRDWWGELFF
V: TRBV10-1; J: TRBJ2-3; D: TRBD1; CDR3: CASSESGQAGDTQYF
V: TRBV5-4; J: TRBJ1-5; D: TRBD1; CDR3: CASSLQGNQPQHF
V: TRBV19; J: TRBJ2-1; D: TRBD1; CDR3: CASSRGRDSSYNEQFF
V: TRBV24-1; J: TRBJ2-5; D: TRBD2; CDR3: CATSDPSGANQETQYF
V: TRBV4-2; J: TRBJ2-1; D: TRBD2; CDR3: CASSQPGGRGSGAYNEQFF
V: TRBV10-1; J: TRBJ2-2; D: TRBD2; CDR3: CATSPSGAPNTGELFF
V: TRBV2; J: TRBJ2-7; D: -; CDR3: CASSENSYYEQYF
V: TRBV9; J: TRBJ2-5; D: TRBD1; CDR3: CASSVAGTVRETQYF
V: TRBV6-1; J: TRBJ1-5; D: TRBD1; CDR3: CASSEPTGPQPQHF
V: TRBV6-5; J: TRBJ2-2; D: TRBD2; CDR3: CASPRRGGDTGELFF
V: TRBV4-1; J: TRBJ1-5; D: -; CDR3: CASSQEQASTNQPQHF
V: TRBV9; J: TRBJ2-1; D: TRBD2; CDR3: CASSPFPLAGGANEQFF
V: TRBV3-1/TRBV3-2; J: TRBJ2-1; D: TRBD1; CDR3: CASSLPTGNGYNEQFF
V: TRBV3-1/TRBV3-2; J: TRBJ2-3; D: -; CDR3: CASSPSGRDTQYF